This T cell receptor (beta chain) comes out of a study of T cells in Graves' hyperthyroidism and ophthalmopathy. About the research overall: Peripheral blood collection took place at initial diagnosis, before any treatment. Study results and limitations: Stable hyperthyroidism and ophthalmopathy were separated using 13 V-J signatures.

Concerning this clonotype itself: Its antigen is unknown.

Not enrolled were patients with uncontrolled infection, other autoimmune disease, pregnancy or lactation. TCR beta CDR3 regions were amplified from RNA. When the TCR CDR3 underwent first-round RT-PCR, the HTBI primer set was used. Using its own MiXCR run on the multiplex PCR reads, TCRdb lists one record per CDR3 protein. The sample has nearly 750,000 distinct CDR3 sequences, 35% seen once. The length of the CDR3 is 13 residues. Unmatched junction bases numbered 2, after V lost 1 base and J lost 6 bases. Germline V gives CDR1 SQVTM, CDR2 ANQGSEA. This rearrangement joins TRBV29-1 to TRBJ2-2; 7 bases match TRBD2. The sample comprised blood. The sequence came from a woman aged 40 to 55 with Graves' hyperthyroidism. Written as DNA, the CDR3 is TGCAGCGTTGAAGGACTAGCCTCCGGGGAGCTGTTTTTT. It encodes CSVEGLASGELFF.